This TCR beta chain was sequenced for a study of response to subunit inactivated influenza vaccine. Broader study findings: It was the authors' suggestion that each seasonal influenza vaccination recruits few new T cells.

V lost 4 bases, J lost 7 bases, and 17 bases lay in between. This CDR3 is 15 amino acids long. Germline V CDR1 and CDR2: SEHNR, FQNEAQ (reference sequence). TCRdb re-called the RT-PCR reads with MiXCR, one entry per CDR3 protein. The sample has under 550,000 distinct CDR3 sequences; less than 10% are singletons. This clonotype was observed a handful of times. What it recognizes is unknown. The sample was PBMCs from blood, taken about 24 months after vaccination. This receptor was obtained from a man between 50 and 69 years old who received an inactivated influenza vaccine. This chain uses TRBV7-9 with TRBJ2-1; D remains unclear. In DNA form, the CDR3 reads TGTGCCAGCAGCTCTCCGTTGGAGCCGCGGAATGAGCAGTTCTTC. Translating gives CASSSPLEPRNEQFF.